This T cell receptor (beta chain) was retrieved from a study of regulatory T cells in long-lasting Graves disease. Through Arm-PCR of CDR3 regions and iRepertoire HTBI primers, TCR beta libraries were built. TCRdb passed the multiplex PCR reads through MiXCR, listing each CDR3 protein once. The repertoire holds 300,000 to 400,000 distinct CDR3 sequences, with 15% to 20% as singletons. This clonotype was seen repeatedly, ten times or more. The CDR3 is 15 amino acids. Germline lookup yields CDR1 DFQATT and CDR2 SNEGSKA (reference sequence). The trim removed 0 bases at V and 4 bases at J, leaving 5 bases unmatched. Time point denoted: newly diagnosed GD, antithyroid drugs for less than 3 months. Generation of the TCR library employed RNA extracted from PBMCs.

The gene calls are TRBV20-1 and TRBJ2-2; 7 positions match TRBD2. The receptor was derived from a female donor with Graves disease. The material sequenced was peripheral blood mononuclear cells (PBMCs), taken at new diagnosis, from a patient treated with antithyroid drugs. In nucleotides, the CDR3 is TGCAGTGCTAGAGACCTAGCGGTACCCACCGGGGAGCTGTTTTTT. Translation gives CSARDLAVPTGELFF.